These 6 T cell receptor beta chains share one sample of origin, sequenced in a study of T cell responses to AZD1222 COVID-19 vaccine. Data came from immunoSEQ multiplex PCR; TCRdb stores just in-frame clones and leaves some out. This table holds 100,000 to 150,000 clones, 75% to 90% found once. This sample comprised peripheral blood, obtained on day 0 of AZD1222 vaccination. These receptors all stem from an adult in good health.

The gene calls are TRBV5-1 and TRBJ2-1; possibly TRBD2 for D (5 bases). CDR3 length: 15 residues. Trimming shortened V by 5 bases and J by 6 bases, and 18 bases separated the two germline ends. The germline V gene encodes CDR1 SGHRS and CDR2 YFSETQ. The CDR3 region is CASRLRTLGGNEQFF. Here the CDR3 DNA reads TGCGCCAGCAGGCTTAGGACCCTTGGAGGCAATGAGCAGTTCTTC.

This rearrangement joins TRBV10-1 to TRBJ1-1; 7 nucleotides match TRBD1. The germline V gene encodes CDR1 WNHNN and CDR2 SYGVQD (reference sequence). The CDR3 consists of 13 residues. Trimming removed 6 bases from V and 10 bases from J; junction bases left unmatched: 11. CDR3 DNA: TGCGCCAGCAGCATAAGGGACAGCTTCGGAGCTTTCTTT. It codes for CASSIRDSFGAFF.

The chain carries TRBV30 and TRBJ2-6, with D possibly TRBD1 on 6 matching bases. V dropped 3 bases and J dropped 3 bases, with 18 bases sitting between them. Per the germline V gene, CDR1 is GTSNPN and CDR2 is SVGIG (reference sequence). The CDR3 consists of 17 residues. CDR3 sequence (DNA): TGTGCCTGGAGCGTCCCTCTCCGCAGGGGTGGGGCCAACGTCCTGACTTTC. This codes for CAWSVPLRRGGANVLTF.

The rearrangement links TRBV15 to TRBJ1-1; no reliable D call. V was shortened by 3 bases and J by 0 bases, with 5 bases between the two germline ends. CDR3 length: 13 residues. The germline V gene encodes CDR1 LNHNV and CDR2 YYDKDF (reference sequence). The CDR3 nucleotides read TGTGCCACCAGCAGTCGAATGAACACTGAAGCTTTCTTT. It encodes CATSSRMNTEAFF.

CDR3 amino acids: CASSYSGLGERQYF. The CDR3 DNA reads as TGTGCCAGCAGTTACTCCGGACTAGGCGAGCGGCAGTACTTC. This chain links TRBV6-2 or TRBV6-3 with TRBJ2-7, with 7 nucleotides matching TRBD2. Looked up from germline, CDR1 is MNHEY and CDR2 is SVGEGT. After removal of 0 bases from V and 9 bases from J, the junction contained 8 bases not matched to a gene. This CDR3 is built from 14 residues.

The rearrangement uses TRBV2 and TRBJ2-7; maybe TRBD2 (5 bases). Germline values: CDR1 SNHLY, CDR2 FYNNEI. This CDR3 is built from 13 residues. V lost 5 bases and J 0 bases, leaving 8 bases between the germline ends. CDR3 amino acids: CASSRTFSYEQYF. The CDR3 DNA reads as TGTGCCAGCAGTCGGACTTTCTCCTACGAGCAGTACTTC.